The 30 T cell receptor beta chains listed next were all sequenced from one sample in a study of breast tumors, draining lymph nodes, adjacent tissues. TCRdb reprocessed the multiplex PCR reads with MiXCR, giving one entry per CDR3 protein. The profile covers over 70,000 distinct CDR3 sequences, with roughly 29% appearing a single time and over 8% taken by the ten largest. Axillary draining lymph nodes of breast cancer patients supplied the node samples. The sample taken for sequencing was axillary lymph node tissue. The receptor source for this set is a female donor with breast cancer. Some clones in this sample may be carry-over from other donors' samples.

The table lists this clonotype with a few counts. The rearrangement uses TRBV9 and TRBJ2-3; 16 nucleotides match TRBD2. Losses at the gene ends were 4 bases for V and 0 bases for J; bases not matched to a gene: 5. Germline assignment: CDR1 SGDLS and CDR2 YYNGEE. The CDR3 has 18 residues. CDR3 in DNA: TGTGCCAGCAGCATGGGACTAGCGGGAGGGACGAGCACAGATACGCAGTATTTT. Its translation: CASSMGLAGGTSTDTQYF.

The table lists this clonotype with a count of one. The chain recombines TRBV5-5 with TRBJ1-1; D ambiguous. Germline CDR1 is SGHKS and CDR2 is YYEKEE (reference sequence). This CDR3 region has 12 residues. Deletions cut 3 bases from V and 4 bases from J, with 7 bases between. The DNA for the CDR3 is TGTGCCAGCAGCTGGCTGAGCACTGAAGCTTTCTTT. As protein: CASSWLSTEAFF.

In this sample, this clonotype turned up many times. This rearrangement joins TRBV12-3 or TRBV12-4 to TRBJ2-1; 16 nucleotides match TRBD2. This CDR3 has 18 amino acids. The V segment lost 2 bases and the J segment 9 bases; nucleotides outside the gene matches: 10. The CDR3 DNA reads TGTGCCAGCAGTTTATTCGGTAGGGGACTAGCGGGAGGGGGTGAGCAGTTCTTC. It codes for CASSLFGRGLAGGGEQFF.

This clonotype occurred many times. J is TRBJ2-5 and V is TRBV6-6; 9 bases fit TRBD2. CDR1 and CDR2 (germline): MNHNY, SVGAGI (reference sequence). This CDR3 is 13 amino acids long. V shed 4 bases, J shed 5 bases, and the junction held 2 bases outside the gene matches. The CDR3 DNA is TGTGCCAGCAGTTGGACTAGCGACGAGACCCAGTACTTC. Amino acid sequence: CASSWTSDETQYF.

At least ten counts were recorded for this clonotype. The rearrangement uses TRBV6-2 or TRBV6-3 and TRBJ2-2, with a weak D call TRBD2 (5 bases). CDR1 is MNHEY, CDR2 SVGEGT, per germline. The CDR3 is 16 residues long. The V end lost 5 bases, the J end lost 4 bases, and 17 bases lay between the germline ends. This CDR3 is CASSPREPPSTGELFF. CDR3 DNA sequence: TGTGCCAGCAGTCCCCGGGAACCACCTTCCACCGGGGAGCTGTTTTTT.

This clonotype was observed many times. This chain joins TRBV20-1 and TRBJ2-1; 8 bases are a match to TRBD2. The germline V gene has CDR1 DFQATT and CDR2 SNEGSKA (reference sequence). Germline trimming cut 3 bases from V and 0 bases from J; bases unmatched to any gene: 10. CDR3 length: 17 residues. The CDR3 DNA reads TGCAGTGCTAGTGGGTTGGGTAGCGGGATCTCCTACAATGAGCAGTTCTTC. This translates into CSASGLGSGISYNEQFF.

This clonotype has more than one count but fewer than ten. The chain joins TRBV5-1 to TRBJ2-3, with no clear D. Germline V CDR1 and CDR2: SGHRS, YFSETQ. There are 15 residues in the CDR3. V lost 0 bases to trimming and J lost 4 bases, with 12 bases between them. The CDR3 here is CASSLAPATPDTQYF. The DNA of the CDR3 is TGCGCCAGCAGCTTGGCACCAGCCACACCAGATACGCAGTATTTT.

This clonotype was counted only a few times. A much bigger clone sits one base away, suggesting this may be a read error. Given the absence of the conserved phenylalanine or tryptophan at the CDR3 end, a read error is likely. The CDR3 here is CASSPVPGELFL. CDR3 DNA: TGCGCCAGCAGTCCCGTCCCCGGGGAGCTGTTTCTT. This chain links TRBV5-1 with TRBJ2-2; D unresolved. The germline CDR1 and CDR2 sequences are SGHRS and YFSETQ. The CDR3 is made up of 12 amino acids. Trimming cost V 5 bases and J 6 bases, with 8 bases left between them.

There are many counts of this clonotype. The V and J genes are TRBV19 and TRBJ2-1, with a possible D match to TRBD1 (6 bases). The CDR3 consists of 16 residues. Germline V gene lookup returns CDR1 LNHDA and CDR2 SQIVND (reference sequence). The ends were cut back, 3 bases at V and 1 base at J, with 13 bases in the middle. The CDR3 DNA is TGTGCCAGTAGTATGGACAGAGGTTTATCCTACAATGAGCAGTTCTTC. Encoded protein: CASSMDRGLSYNEQFF.

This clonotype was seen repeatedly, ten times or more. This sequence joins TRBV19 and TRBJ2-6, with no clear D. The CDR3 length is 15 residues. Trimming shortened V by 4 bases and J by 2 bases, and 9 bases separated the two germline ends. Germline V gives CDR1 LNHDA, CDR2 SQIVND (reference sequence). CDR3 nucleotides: TGTGCCAGTAGTACCGGTCTACCTGGGGCCAACGTCCTGACTTTC. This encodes CASSTGLPGANVLTF. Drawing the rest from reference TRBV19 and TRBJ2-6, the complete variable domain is DGGITQSPKYLFRKEGQNVTLSCEQNLNHDAMYWYRQDPGQGLRLIYYSQIVNDFQKGDIAEGYSVSREKKESFPLTVTSAQKNPTAFYLCASSTGLPGANVLTFGAGSRLTVL.

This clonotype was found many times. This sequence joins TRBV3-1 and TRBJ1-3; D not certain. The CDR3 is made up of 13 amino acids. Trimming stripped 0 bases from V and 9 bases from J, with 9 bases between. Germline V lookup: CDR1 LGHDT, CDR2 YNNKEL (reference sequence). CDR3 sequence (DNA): TGTGCCAGCAGCCAAGAGGGAGGTGGCACCATATATTTT. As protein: CASSQEGGGTIYF.

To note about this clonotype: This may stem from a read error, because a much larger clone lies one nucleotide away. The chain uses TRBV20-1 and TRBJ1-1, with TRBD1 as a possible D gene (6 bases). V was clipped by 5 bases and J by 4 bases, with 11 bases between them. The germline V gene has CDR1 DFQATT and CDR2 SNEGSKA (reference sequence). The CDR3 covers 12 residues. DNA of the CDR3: TGCAGTGCTGGCCCGGGGGCCACTGAAGCTTTCTTT. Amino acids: CSAGPGATEAFF.

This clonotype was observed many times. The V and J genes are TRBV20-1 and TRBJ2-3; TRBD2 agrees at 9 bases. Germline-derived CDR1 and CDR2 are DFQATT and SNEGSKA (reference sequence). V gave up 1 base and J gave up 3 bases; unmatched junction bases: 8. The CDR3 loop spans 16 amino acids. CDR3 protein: CSARVVDSGSTDTQYF. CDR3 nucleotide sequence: TGCAGTGCTAGAGTTGTAGATAGCGGGAGTACAGATACGCAGTATTTT.

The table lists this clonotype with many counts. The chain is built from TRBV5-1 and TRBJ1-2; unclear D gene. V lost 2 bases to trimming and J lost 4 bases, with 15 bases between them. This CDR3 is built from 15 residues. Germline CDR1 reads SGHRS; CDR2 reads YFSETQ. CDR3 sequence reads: CASSLSGVEGYGYTF. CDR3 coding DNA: TGCGCCAGCAGCTTATCGGGTGTCGAGGGCTATGGCTACACCTTC.

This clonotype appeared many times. CDR3 region: CASSRRSGGTDTQYF. CDR3 coding DNA: TGTGCCAGCAGCCGGAGGAGCGGGGGCACAGATACGCAGTATTTT. The chain uses TRBV7-2 and TRBJ2-3, with 7 nucleotides matching TRBD2. The CDR3 loop spans 15 amino acids. V shed 5 bases and J 1 base; nucleotides not matched to a gene: 6. Germline V gene data show CDR1 as SGHTA and CDR2 as FQGNSA. The variable domain in full, with the rest retrieved from reference TRBV7-2 and TRBJ2-3, is GAGVSQSPSNKVTEKGKDVELRCDPISGHTALYWYRQSLGQGLEFLIYFQGNSAPDKSGLPSDRFSAERTGGSVSTLTIQRTQQEDSAVYLCASSRRSGGTDTQYFGPGTRLTVL.

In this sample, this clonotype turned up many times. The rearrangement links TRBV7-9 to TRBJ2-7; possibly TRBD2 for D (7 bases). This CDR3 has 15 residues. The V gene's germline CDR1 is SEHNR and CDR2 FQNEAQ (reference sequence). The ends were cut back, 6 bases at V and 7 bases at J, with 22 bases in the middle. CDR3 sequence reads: CASSGGAQDLGEQYF. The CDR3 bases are TGTGCCAGCAGTGGGGGGGCACAGGACCTGGGAGAGCAGTACTTC.

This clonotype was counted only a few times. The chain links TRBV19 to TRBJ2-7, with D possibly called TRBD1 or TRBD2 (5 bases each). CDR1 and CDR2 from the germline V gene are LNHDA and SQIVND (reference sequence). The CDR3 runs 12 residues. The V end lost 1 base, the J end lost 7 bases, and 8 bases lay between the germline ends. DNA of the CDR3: TGTGCCAGTAGTATAGCAGGGAGTGAGCAGTACTTC. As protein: CASSIAGSEQYF. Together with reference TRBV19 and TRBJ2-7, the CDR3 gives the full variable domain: DGGITQSPKYLFRKEGQNVTLSCEQNLNHDAMYWYRQDPGQGLRLIYYSQIVNDFQKGDIAEGYSVSREKKESFPLTVTSAQKNPTAFYLCASSIAGSEQYFGPGTRLTVT.

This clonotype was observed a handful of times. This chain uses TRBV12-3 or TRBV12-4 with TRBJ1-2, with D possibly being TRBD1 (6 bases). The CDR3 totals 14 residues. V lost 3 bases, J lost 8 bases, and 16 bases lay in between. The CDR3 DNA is TGTGCCAGCAGTTTTACAGGAGGGGGAAACGGCTACACCTTC. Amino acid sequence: CASSFTGGGNGYTF.

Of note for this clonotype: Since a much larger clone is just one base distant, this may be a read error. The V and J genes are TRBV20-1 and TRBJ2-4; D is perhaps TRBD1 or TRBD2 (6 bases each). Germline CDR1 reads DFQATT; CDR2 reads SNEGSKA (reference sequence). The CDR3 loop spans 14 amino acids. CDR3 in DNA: TGCAGTGCTTACAAGGGGGGAACCAAAACCATTCAGTACTTC. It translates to CSAYKGGTKTIQYF.

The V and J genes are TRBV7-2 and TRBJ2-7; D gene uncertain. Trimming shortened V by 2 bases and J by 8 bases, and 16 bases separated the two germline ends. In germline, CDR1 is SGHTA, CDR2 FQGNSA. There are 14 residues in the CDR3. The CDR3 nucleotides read TGTGCCAGCAGCTTATTTTCGACAATCCGCAAGCAGTACTTC. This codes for CASSLFSTIRKQYF.

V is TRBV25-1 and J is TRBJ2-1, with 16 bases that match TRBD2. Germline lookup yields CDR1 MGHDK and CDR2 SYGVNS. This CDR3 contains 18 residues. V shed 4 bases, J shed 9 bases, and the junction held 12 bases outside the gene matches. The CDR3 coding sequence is TGTGCCAGCAGTGTATATGGGGGGACTAGCGGGGGGGAGGGTGAGCAGTTCTTC. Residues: CASSVYGGTSGGEGEQFF. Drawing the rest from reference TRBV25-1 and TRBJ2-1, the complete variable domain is EADIYQTPRYLVIGTGKKITLECSQTMGHDKMYWYQQDPGMELHLIHYSYGVNSTEKGDLSSESTVSRIRTEHFPLTLESARPSHTSQYLCASSVYGGTSGGEGEQFFGPGTRLTVL.

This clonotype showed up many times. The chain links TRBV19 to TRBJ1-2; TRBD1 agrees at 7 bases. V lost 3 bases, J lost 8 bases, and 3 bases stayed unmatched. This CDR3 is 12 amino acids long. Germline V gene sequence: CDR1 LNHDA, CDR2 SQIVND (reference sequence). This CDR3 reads CASSMTGQGYTF. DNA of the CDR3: TGTGCCAGTAGTATGACAGGGCAAGGCTACACCTTC.

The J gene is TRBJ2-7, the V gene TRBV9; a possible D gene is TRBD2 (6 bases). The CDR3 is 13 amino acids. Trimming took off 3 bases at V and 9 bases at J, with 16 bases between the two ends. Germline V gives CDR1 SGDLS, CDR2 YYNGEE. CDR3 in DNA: TGTGCCAGCAGCGAGAGGACTACCTACTCGCAGTACTTC. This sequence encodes CASSERTTYSQYF.

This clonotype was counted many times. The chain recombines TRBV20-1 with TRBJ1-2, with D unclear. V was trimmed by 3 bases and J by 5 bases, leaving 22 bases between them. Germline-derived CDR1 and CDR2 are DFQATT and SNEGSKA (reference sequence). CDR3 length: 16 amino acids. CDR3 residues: CSASSNGRQKWYGYTF. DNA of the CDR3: TGCAGTGCTAGTTCGAATGGACGTCAAAAGTGGTATGGCTACACCTTC.

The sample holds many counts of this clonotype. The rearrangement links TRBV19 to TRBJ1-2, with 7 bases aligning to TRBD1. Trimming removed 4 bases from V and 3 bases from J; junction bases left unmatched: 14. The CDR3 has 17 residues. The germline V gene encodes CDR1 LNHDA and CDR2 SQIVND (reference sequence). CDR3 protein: CASSTSISQGPYYGYTF. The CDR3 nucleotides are TGTGCCAGTAGTACATCCATTTCACAGGGGCCTTACTATGGCTACACCTTC.

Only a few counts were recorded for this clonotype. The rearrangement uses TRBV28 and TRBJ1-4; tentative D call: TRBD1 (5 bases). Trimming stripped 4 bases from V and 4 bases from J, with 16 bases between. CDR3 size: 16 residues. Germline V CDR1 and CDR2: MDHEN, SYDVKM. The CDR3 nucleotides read TGTGCCAGCAGTTCGCCGGCAGGGAGCGGTAATGAAAAACTGTTTTTT. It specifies CASSSPAGSGNEKLFF.

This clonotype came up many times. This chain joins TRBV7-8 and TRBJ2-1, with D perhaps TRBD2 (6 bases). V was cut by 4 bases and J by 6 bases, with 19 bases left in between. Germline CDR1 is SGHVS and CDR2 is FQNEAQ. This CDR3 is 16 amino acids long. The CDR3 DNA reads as TGTGCCAGCAGCTCTCACGAGGGGCGGCGGGGCAATGAGCAGTTCTTC. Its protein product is CASSSHEGRRGNEQFF.

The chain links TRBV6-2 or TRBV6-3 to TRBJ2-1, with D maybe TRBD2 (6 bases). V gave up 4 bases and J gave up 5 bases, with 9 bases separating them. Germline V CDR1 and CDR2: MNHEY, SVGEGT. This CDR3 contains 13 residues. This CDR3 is CASSLAVNNEQFF. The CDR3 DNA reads TGTGCCAGCAGTTTAGCGGTTAACAATGAGCAGTTCTTC.

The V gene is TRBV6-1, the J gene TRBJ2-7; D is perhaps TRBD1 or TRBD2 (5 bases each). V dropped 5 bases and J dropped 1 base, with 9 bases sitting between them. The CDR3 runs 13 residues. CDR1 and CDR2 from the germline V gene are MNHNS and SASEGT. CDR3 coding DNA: TGTGCCAGCAGTCAGGGACCGTCCTACGAGCAGTACTTC. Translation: CASSQGPSYEQYF.

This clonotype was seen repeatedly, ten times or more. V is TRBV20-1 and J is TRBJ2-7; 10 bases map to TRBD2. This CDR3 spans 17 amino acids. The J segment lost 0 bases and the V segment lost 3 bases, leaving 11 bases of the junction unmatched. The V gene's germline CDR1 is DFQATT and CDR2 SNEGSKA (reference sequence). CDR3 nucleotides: TGCAGTGCTAGTAGTACTAGCGGGGCACGAAGCTCCTACGAGCAGTACTTC. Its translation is CSASSTSGARSSYEQYF.